This T cell receptor beta chain was sequenced for a study of cytomegalovirus exposure and HLA in healthy donors. The PCR had 60 Vbeta and 13 Jbeta primers. Some clones are missing from TCRdb's copy, which holds only in-frame ones; the method was immunoSEQ multiplex PCR. The table has 150,000 to 200,000 clones, 70% to 85% seen once. In regard to this clone: Its antigen is unidentified.

Trimming left V 1 base short and J 4 bases short, with 16 bases between. The CDR3 totals 16 residues. CDR1 is SEHNR, CDR2 FQNEAQ, per germline (reference sequence). Study results and limitations: Rare TCR sequences dominated, though some public TCRs recurred in many donors. HLA alleles showed associations with 15,000 to 20,000 TCR beta sequences in a later analysis, at a 0.05 false discovery rate. An Asian-associated ancestry cluster reportedly showed fewer N-insertions than the approximately 620-donor mean in a later analysis.

Material for sequencing was PBMCs. The sequence was obtained from a girl aged 2 to 10 in good health and CMV-seropositive. This chain connects TRBV7-9 to TRBJ1-2; the D gene is possibly TRBD1 (5 bases). The CDR3 sequence: CASSLEARDVGYGYTF. Written as DNA, the CDR3 is TGTGCCAGCAGCTTAGAGGCCAGGGATGTGGGCTATGGCTACACCTTC.